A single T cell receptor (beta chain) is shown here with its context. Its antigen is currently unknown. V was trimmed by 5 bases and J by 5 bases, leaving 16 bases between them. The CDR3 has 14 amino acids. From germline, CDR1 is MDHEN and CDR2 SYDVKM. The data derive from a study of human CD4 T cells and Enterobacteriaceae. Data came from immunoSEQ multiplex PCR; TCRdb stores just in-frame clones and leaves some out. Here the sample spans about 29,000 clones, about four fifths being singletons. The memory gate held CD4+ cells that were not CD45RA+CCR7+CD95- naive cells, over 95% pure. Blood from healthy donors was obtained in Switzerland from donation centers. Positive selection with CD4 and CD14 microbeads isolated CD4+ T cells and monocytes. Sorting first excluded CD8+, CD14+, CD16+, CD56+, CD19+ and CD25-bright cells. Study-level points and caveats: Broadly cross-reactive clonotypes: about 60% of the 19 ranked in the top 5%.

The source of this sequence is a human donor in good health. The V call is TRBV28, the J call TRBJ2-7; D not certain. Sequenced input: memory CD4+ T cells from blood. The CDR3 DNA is TGTGCCAGCAGTCCGACCTCCCTGGTTGACGAGCAGTACTTC. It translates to CASSPTSLVDEQYF.